The 29 T cell receptor delta chains below were found in one sample sequenced in a study of Vδ1+ human thymocytes. Study results and caveats: Thymic TRG and TRD repertoires appeared highly polyclonal, with Gaussian CDR3 length distributions.

These TCRs are of unknown antigen specificity. The template was reverse-transcribed extracted RNA. Pooled V-gene forward primers with one constant-region reverse primer generated the CDR3 amplicons by multiplex PCR. TCRdb re-processed the multiplex PCR reads via CATT. This sample yields 70,000 to 90,000 delta-chain clones, of which approximately 30% are seen a single time; roughly 0.25% belongs to the top ten. The sample taken for sequencing was Vdelta1+ gamma-delta thymocytes from the thymus. Subset indicated: FACS-sorted CD3+ TCRalphabeta- TCRVdelta1+ TCRVdelta2- thymocytes. The receptors stem from a boy in the first two years of life who had congenital heart surgery.

This clone was counted only a few times. The chain links TRDV1 to TRDJ1; 8 bases align to TRDD3. V lost 5 bases, J lost 4 bases, and 24 bases stayed unmatched. The CDR3 has 20 amino acids. CDR1 is TSWWSYY, CDR2 QGS, per germline. Written as DNA, the CDR3 is TGTGCTCTTGGGAACGGAGGCATTGTAGGGGATACCCCCGAGGGCGATAAACTCATCTTT. This encodes CALGNGGIVGDTPEGDKLIF.

V is TRDV1 and J is TRDJ1; no reliable D call. The CDR3 is 19 residues long. Germline V lookup: CDR1 TSWWSYY, CDR2 QGS. Trimming pared 5 bases from V and 0 bases from J, leaving 25 bases between. CDR3 in amino acids: CALGLPHLGYESYTDKLIF. In DNA form, the CDR3 reads TGTGCTCTTGGGCTACCCCACCTAGGGTATGAGTCCTACACCGATAAACTCATCTTT.

V gene TRDV1 combines with J gene TRDJ1; 11 bases agree with TRDD3. Trimming took 0 bases from V and 0 from J; bases not matched to a gene: 18. Per germline, CDR1 TSWWSYY and CDR2 QGS. There are 22 residues in the CDR3. CDR3 DNA sequence: TGTGCTCTTGGGGAACTAGCAGCACAAGGACCTGGGGGATACCAGGACACCGATAAACTCATCTTT. This sequence encodes CALGELAAQGPGGYQDTDKLIF.

This clone appeared a few times. Other DNA sequences from this sample encode an identical CDR3 as well. The chain links TRDV1 to TRDJ1, with 13 positions matching TRDD3. Per the germline V gene, CDR1 is TSWWSYY and CDR2 is QGS. The trim removed 3 bases at V and 0 bases at J, leaving 22 bases unmatched. This CDR3 is built from 23 residues. In DNA form, the CDR3 reads TGTGCTCTTGGGGAGCGTTTTCCTTTTTCAACTGGGGGATACGCCGGACACACCGATAAACTCATCTTT. Translation: CALGERFPFSTGGYAGHTDKLIF.

The chain couples TRDV1 to TRDJ1; 8 bases are shared with TRDD3. V trimming: 3 bases; J trimming: 10 bases; junction bases outside the gene matches: 19. The CDR3 length is 17 residues. CDR1 and CDR2 from the germline V gene are TSWWSYY and QGS. The CDR3 DNA reads as TGTGCTCTTGGGGATATTACGTCAGCCTGGGGGAGACGGGCACTCATCTTT. Protein sequence: CALGDITSAWGRRALIF.

The chain carries TRDV1 and TRDJ1, with 7 bases fitting TRDD3. Germline V gives CDR1 TSWWSYY, CDR2 QGS. The CDR3 runs to 20 residues. V trimming: 3 bases; J trimming: 0 bases; junction bases outside the gene matches: 19. Here the CDR3 reads CALGDLLSIELGSDTDKLIF. The CDR3, as DNA: TGTGCTCTTGGGGACCTTTTGTCTATCGAACTGGGGTCGGACACCGATAAACTCATCTTT.

J is TRDJ1 and V is TRDV1, with 8 bases fitting TRDD3. CDR1 and CDR2 (germline): TSWWSYY, QGS. The V and J ends lost 4 bases and 0 bases, in that order; junction bases with no gene match: 22. The length of the CDR3 is 21 residues. The DNA of the CDR3 is TGTGCTCTTGGGGGGAACCACTCCCTTCCGCGTACTGGGGGCCACACCGATAAACTCATCTTT. Encoded protein: CALGGNHSLPRTGGHTDKLIF.

This clone was counted only a few times. The chain joins TRDV1 to TRDJ1, with D possibly being TRDD2 or TRDD3 (9 bases each). The germline V and J ends were trimmed by 2 bases and 0 bases, with 28 bases remaining between them. In germline, CDR1 is TSWWSYY, CDR2 QGS. The CDR3 consists of 21 residues. CDR3 nucleotide sequence: TGTGCTCTTGGGGAATCCTTCCTACCCTGGGGGATTAGGGGGTACACCGATAAACTCATCTTT. It codes for CALGESFLPWGIRGYTDKLIF.

The chain links TRDV1 to TRDJ1; TRDD3 is a possible D gene (5 bases). CDR1 TSWWSYY and CDR2 QGS come from the germline V gene. The CDR3 is made up of 15 amino acids. The germline V and J ends were trimmed by 6 bases and 2 bases, with 16 bases remaining between them. The CDR3 loop is CALGGKERGTDKLIF. The CDR3 region has the DNA TGTGCTCTTGGAGGGAAAGAGAGGGGAACCGATAAACTCATCTTT.

This chain joins TRDV1 and TRDJ1, with TRDD3 matching 8 bases. CDR1 TSWWSYY and CDR2 QGS come from the germline V gene. This CDR3 region has 18 residues. Trimming took 5 bases from V and 0 from J; bases not matched to a gene: 14. The CDR3 loop reads CALGKPLLGVTYTDKLIF. The CDR3 DNA reads TGTGCTCTTGGGAAACCCTTACTGGGGGTTACGTACACCGATAAACTCATCTTT.

This clone was seen more than once but under ten times. This chain connects TRDV1 to TRDJ1; TRDD3 matches 10 bases. In germline, CDR1 is TSWWSYY, CDR2 QGS. The CDR3 loop spans 23 amino acids. Unmatched junction bases numbered 24, after V lost 0 bases and J lost 2 bases. The CDR3 reads CALGELVEVSKKRLLGDTDKLIF. The CDR3, as DNA: TGTGCTCTTGGGGAACTAGTGGAGGTCTCCAAAAAGAGGTTACTGGGGGATACCGATAAACTCATCTTT.

This clone was counted a single time. This chain connects TRDV1 to TRDJ1; D may match TRDD2 or TRDD3 (8 bases each). The CDR3 is made up of 22 amino acids. Trimming cost V 2 bases and J 0 bases, with 31 bases left between them. CDR1 TSWWSYY and CDR2 QGS come from the germline V gene. This chain's CDR3 is CALGEIFAASYLYWGYTDKLIF. The CDR3 coding sequence is TGTGCTCTTGGGGAAATCTTCGCGGCTTCCTACTTGTACTGGGGGTACACCGATAAACTCATCTTT.

The V call is TRDV1, the J call TRDJ1, with unresolved D. The germline CDR1 and CDR2 sequences are TSWWSYY and QGS. The CDR3 runs 19 residues. Deletions cut 0 bases from V and 0 bases from J, with 20 bases between. The CDR3 loop is CALGELLSTLEPYTDKLIF. In DNA form, the CDR3 reads TGTGCTCTTGGGGAACTATTGTCTACTCTGGAACCCTACACCGATAAACTCATCTTT.

This clone was counted once. The sample contains more than one DNA sequence encoding this CDR3. V and J are TRDV1 and TRDJ1; no firm D call. This CDR3 is built from 21 residues. The ends were cut back, 0 bases at V and 0 bases at J, with 26 bases in the middle. Germline CDR1 is TSWWSYY and CDR2 is QGS. The chain's CDR3 is CALGELMVTHTTRRYTDKLIF. CDR3 nucleotide sequence: TGTGCTCTTGGGGAACTCATGGTCACTCATACAACAAGGCGGTACACCGATAAACTCATCTTT.

Concerning this clone: The junction departs from germline at one end; a sequencing error may be responsible. Other DNA sequences within the sample encode an identical CDR3. This chain uses TRDV1 with TRDJ1; 7 positions match TRDD2. This CDR3 contains 14 residues. Germline values: CDR1 TSWWSYY, CDR2 QGS. CDR3 sequence: CALGEFLRDDKPIF. The CDR3 nucleotides are TGTGCTCTTGGGGAATTCCTACGGGACGATAAACCCATCTTT.

This clone was counted a few times. The chain joins TRDV1 to TRDJ1, with 9 bases fitting TRDD3. Germline CDR1 reads TSWWSYY; CDR2 reads QGS. CDR3 length: 21 amino acids. The trim removed 1 base at V and 0 bases at J, leaving 18 bases unmatched. CDR3 region: CALGEPGPTWGIPLYTDKLIF. The CDR3 nucleotides read TGTGCTCTTGGGGAACCCGGCCCAACCTGGGGGATCCCTCTGTACACCGATAAACTCATCTTT.

This clone has only a few counts. This chain uses TRDV1 with TRDJ1, with 12 nucleotides matching TRDD3. CDR1 and CDR2 from the germline V gene are TSWWSYY and QGS. The CDR3 is made up of 20 amino acids. V dropped 0 bases and J dropped 3; count of bases not matched to a gene: 14. The CDR3 sequence: CALGELVFRTGGYIADKLIF. The CDR3 nucleotides are TGTGCTCTTGGGGAACTGGTCTTCCGTACTGGGGGATACATCGCCGATAAACTCATCTTT.

This chain joins TRDV1 and TRDJ1, with D possibly being TRDD3 (5 bases). Germline assignment: CDR1 TSWWSYY and CDR2 QGS. V dropped 11 bases and J dropped 2 bases, with 15 bases sitting between them. This CDR3 is built from 13 residues. In DNA, the CDR3 is TGTGCTTACGGGGGTACCTGGACCGATAAACTCATCTTT. Its protein product is CAYGGTWTDKLIF.

This clone was detected only a few times. V usage is TRDV1 and J usage is TRDJ1; a weak D match, TRDD3 (6 bases). This CDR3 comprises 19 residues. Trimming shortened V by 2 bases and J by 0 bases, and 22 bases separated the two germline ends. Germline-derived CDR1 and CDR2 are TSWWSYY and QGS. CDR3 in DNA: TGTGCTCTTGGGGAAGCTAGGTTCTGGGATATCACGTACACCGATAAACTCATCTTT. It yields the protein CALGEARFWDITYTDKLIF.

With regard to this clone: Since a much larger clone is just one base distant, this may be a read error. The same CDR3 can be traced to other DNA sequences in this sample. The V call is TRDV2, the J call TRDJ1; D may be TRDD3 (6 bases). The CDR3 has 13 residues. The V end was cut by 0 bases, the J end by 7 bases, with 11 bases between. Germline values: CDR1 GEAIGNYY, CDR2 EKD. CDR3 in DNA: TGTGCCTGTGACACCCGGCTGGGGTCTAAACTCATCTTT. Translated: CACDTRLGSKLIF.

This clone was seen only a few times. The chain couples TRDV3 to TRDJ1, with TRDD3 matching 9 bases. Germline V CDR1 and CDR2: TVYSNPD, GDNSRS (reference sequence). The CDR3 length is 17 residues. V lost 2 bases to trimming and J lost 0 bases; unmatched junction nucleotides: 13. DNA for the CDR3: TGTGCCTTTGGTACTGGGGGACCGCTCAGCTACACCGATAAACTCATCTTT. It translates to CAFGTGGPLSYTDKLIF.

The gene calls are TRDV1 and TRDJ1; D is possibly TRDD2 or TRDD3 (6 bases each). Trimming cost V 1 base and J 1 base, with 31 bases left between them. The length of the CDR3 is 22 residues. Germline assignment: CDR1 TSWWSYY and CDR2 QGS. The CDR3 DNA is TGTGCTCTTGGGGAACCCGCCCTTCCCTCTCGGGGTGGGGGTAGTCTCACCGATAAACTCATCTTT. It codes for CALGEPALPSRGGGSLTDKLIF.

This clone was found a few times. The chain employs TRDV1 and TRDJ1; a possible D gene is TRDD2 (6 bases). Per germline, CDR1 TSWWSYY and CDR2 QGS. The CDR3 runs 14 residues. V lost 4 bases to trimming and J lost 3 bases, with 12 bases between them. The CDR3 sequence is CALGASLPSDKLIF. The CDR3 bases are TGTGCTCTTGGGGCTTCCTTGCCCTCCGATAAACTCATCTTT.

This clone was seen more than once but under ten times. This chain joins TRDV2 and TRDJ1; TRDD3 aligns across 13 bases. J lost 2 bases, V lost 9 bases, and 20 bases had no gene match. Germline values: CDR1 GEAIGNYY, CDR2 EKD. CDR3 size: 19 residues. The CDR3 DNA reads TGTGCCACCACTTACTGGGGGATACGCGAGGTGGAGCGTACCGATAAACTCATCTTT. It yields the protein CATTYWGIREVERTDKLIF.

J is TRDJ1 and V is TRDV1; D is tentatively TRDD2 or TRDD3 (5 bases each). Germline V gives CDR1 TSWWSYY, CDR2 QGS. The CDR3 is 25 amino acids. V was clipped by 1 base and J by 2 bases, with 41 bases between them. The CDR3 loop reads CALGEPSRPPIRGTEHIVGTDKLIF. The CDR3 bases are TGTGCTCTTGGGGAACCCTCCAGACCTCCTATACGGGGTACTGAGCATATTGTTGGGACCGATAAACTCATCTTT.

This clone has a handful of counts. V and J are TRDV1 and TRDJ1; 8 positions agree with TRDD3. The V gene end was trimmed by 5 bases and the J gene end by 3 bases; junction bases not matched to a gene: 17. CDR1 is TSWWSYY and CDR2 is QGS in the germline V gene. This CDR3 contains 18 residues. CDR3 sequence (DNA): TGTGCTCTTGGGAGGAGCCAACTGGGGGGCCCACACGCCGATAAACTCATCTTT. This gives the protein CALGRSQLGGPHADKLIF.

Only a few counts were recorded for this clone. The rearrangement joins TRDV1 to TRDJ1; 10 bases map to TRDD3. This CDR3 comprises 17 residues. Trimming removed 6 bases from V and 3 bases from J; junction bases left unmatched: 13. CDR1 is TSWWSYY, CDR2 QGS, per germline. The CDR3 region is CALGPRTGGSIADKLIF. DNA for the CDR3: TGTGCTCTTGGCCCCCGTACTGGGGGATCCATCGCCGATAAACTCATCTTT.

This clone has more than one count but fewer than ten. The V and J genes are TRDV3 and TRDJ1, with TRDD3 matching over 7 bases. The CDR3 spans 15 residues. CDR1 is TVYSNPD and CDR2 is GDNSRS in the germline V gene (reference sequence). V shed 2 bases, J shed 4 bases, and the junction held 13 bases outside the gene matches. The CDR3 loop reads CAFFVGDTDRDKLIF. The CDR3 DNA reads TGTGCCTTTTTCGTGGGGGACACGGATCGCGATAAACTCATCTTT.

This clone was counted between two and nine times. The chain carries TRDV1 and TRDJ1; 11 bases align to TRDD3. Per germline, CDR1 TSWWSYY and CDR2 QGS. J lost 0 bases, V lost 3 bases, and 15 bases had no gene match. CDR3 size: 20 residues. Here the CDR3 reads CALGDGRGAGGYQYTDKLIF. CDR3 bases: TGTGCTCTTGGGGACGGTCGGGGGGCTGGGGGATACCAGTACACCGATAAACTCATCTTT.